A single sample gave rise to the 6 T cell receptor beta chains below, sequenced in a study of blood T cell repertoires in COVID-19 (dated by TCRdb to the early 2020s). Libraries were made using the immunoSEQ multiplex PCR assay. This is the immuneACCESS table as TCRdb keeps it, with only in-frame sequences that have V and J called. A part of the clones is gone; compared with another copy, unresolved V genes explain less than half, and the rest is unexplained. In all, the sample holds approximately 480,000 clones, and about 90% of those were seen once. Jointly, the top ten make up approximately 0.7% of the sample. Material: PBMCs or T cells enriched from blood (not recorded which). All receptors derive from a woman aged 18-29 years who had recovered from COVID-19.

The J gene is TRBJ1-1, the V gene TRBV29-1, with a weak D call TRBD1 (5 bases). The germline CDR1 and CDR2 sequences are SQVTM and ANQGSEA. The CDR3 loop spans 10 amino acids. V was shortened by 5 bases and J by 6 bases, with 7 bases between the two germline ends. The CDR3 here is CSVTGAEAFF. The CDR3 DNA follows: TGCAGCGTTACGGGGGCTGAAGCTTTCTTT.

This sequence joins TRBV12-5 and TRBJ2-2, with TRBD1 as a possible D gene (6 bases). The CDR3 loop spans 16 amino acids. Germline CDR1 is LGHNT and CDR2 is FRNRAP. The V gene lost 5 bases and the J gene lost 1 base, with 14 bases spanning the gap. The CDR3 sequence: CASGLATTGNTGELFF. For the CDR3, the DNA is TGTGCTAGTGGTCTCGCAACGACAGGGAACACCGGGGAGCTGTTTTTT. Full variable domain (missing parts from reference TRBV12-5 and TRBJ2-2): DARVTQTPRHKVTEMGQEVTMRCQPILGHNTVFWYRQTMMQGLELLAYFRNRAPLDDSGMPKDRFSAEMPDATLATLKIQPSEPRDSAVYFCASGLATTGNTGELFFGEGSRLTVL.

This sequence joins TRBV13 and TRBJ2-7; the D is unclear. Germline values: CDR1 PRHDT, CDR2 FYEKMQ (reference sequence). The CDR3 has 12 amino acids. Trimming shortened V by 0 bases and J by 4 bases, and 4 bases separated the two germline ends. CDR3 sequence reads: CASSLGRYEQYF. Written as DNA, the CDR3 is TGTGCCAGCAGCTTAGGTCGGTACGAGCAGTACTTC.

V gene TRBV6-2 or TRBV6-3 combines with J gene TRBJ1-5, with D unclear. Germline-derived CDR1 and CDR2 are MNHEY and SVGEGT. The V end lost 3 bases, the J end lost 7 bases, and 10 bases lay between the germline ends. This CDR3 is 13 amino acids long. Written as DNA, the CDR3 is TGTGCCAGCAGTTATGCGGGATACCAGCCCCAGCATTTT. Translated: CASSYAGYQPQHF.

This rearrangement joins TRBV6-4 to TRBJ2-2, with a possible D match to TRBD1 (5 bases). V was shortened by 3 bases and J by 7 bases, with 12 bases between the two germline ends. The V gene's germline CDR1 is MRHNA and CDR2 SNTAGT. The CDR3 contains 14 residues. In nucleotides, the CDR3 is TGTGCCAGCAGTGAAACCTGGGGCAGCGGGGAGCTGTTTTTT. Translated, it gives CASSETWGSGELFF.

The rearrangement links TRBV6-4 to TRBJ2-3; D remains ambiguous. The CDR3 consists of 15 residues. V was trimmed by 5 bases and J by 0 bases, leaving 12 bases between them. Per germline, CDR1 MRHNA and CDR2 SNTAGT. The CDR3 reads CASSPGLHSTDTQYF. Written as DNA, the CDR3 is TGTGCCAGCAGTCCCGGTCTCCATAGCACAGATACGCAGTATTTT.